Below, 26 T cell receptor beta chains from the same sample are listed, as sequenced in a study of early T cells in non-severe SARS-CoV-2 infection. Using its own MiXCR run on the 5' RACE reads, TCRdb lists one record per CDR3 protein. The data show some 60,000 distinct CDR3 sequences, over 9.5% seen once. The starting material was whole blood, obtained at baseline. These receptors were taken from an adult who was a healthcare worker with PCR-confirmed SARS-CoV-2 infection or an uninfected control (not recorded which).

V usage is TRBV2 and J usage is TRBJ1-1; no definite D call. V gave up 7 bases and J gave up 0 bases, with 9 bases separating them. CDR3 length equals 13 residues. Looked up from germline, CDR1 is SNHLY and CDR2 is FYNNEI. CDR3 sequence (DNA): TGTGCCAGCAATAACAGAATGAACACTGAAGCTTTCTTT. Amino acids: CASNNRMNTEAFF.

J is TRBJ2-7 and V is TRBV10-3, with D perhaps matching TRBD2 (5 bases). The CDR3 extends over 12 amino acids. Deletions cut 6 bases from V and 4 bases from J, with 10 bases between. From germline, CDR1 is ENHRY and CDR2 SYGVKD. Here the CDR3 DNA reads TGTGCCATCAGCCACGGGAATTACGAGCAGTACTTC. As protein: CAISHGNYEQYF.

This clonotype was observed many times. This chain links TRBV29-1 with TRBJ2-1; 7 nucleotides align to TRBD2. CDR1 is SQVTM, CDR2 ANQGSEA, per germline. V was clipped by 5 bases and J by 9 bases; unmatched bases: 10. The CDR3 runs to 13 residues. The CDR3 sequence: CSVPTGGPGEQFF. CDR3 coding DNA: TGCAGCGTTCCGACGGGGGGACCGGGTGAGCAGTTCTTC.

The J gene is TRBJ2-7, the V gene TRBV7-6, with 10 bases that match TRBD1. This CDR3 spans 14 amino acids. V trimming: 5 bases; J trimming: 7 bases; junction bases outside the gene matches: 8. Per germline, CDR1 SGHVS and CDR2 FNYEAQ. The DNA of the CDR3 is TGTGCCAGCAGCGTGGCGGGGACAGGGGAAGAGCAGTACTTC. Translated, it gives CASSVAGTGEEQYF.

The table lists this clonotype with a few counts. This chain connects TRBV3-1 to TRBJ2-2; the D is unclear. The V gene's germline CDR1 is LGHDT and CDR2 YNNKEL (reference sequence). V shed 6 bases and J shed 5 bases, with 13 bases lying between them. The CDR3 covers 14 residues. The CDR3 is CASSRTEGTGELFF. CDR3 bases: TGTGCCAGCAGTAGAACAGAAGGGACCGGGGAGCTGTTTTTT.

This clonotype is deemed medium-sized (0.01 to 0.1%). The rearrangement uses TRBV20-1 and TRBJ1-2, with 8 bases identical to TRBD1. The CDR3 has 15 residues. Germline CDR1 reads DFQATT; CDR2 reads SNEGSKA (reference sequence). With 0 bases clipped from V and 8 bases from J, the junction kept 11 bases outside the gene matches. CDR3 protein: CSAREEDRESRGYTF. The CDR3 DNA sequence: TGCAGTGCTAGAGAGGAGGACAGGGAATCCAGGGGCTACACCTTC.

Only one count was recorded for this clonotype. J is TRBJ1-5 and V is TRBV20-1; D is unclear. CDR1 is DFQATT, CDR2 SNEGSKA, per germline (reference sequence). The CDR3 has 15 residues. V was shortened by 5 bases and J by 4 bases, with 18 bases between the two germline ends. CDR3 bases: TGCAGTGCTGTTCCTTTGCGGGGTAGGAATCAGCCCCAGCATTTT. Residues: CSAVPLRGRNQPQHF.

The table lists this clonotype with many counts. V gene TRBV7-8 combines with J gene TRBJ2-3; D uncertain. V was cut by 3 bases and J by 6 bases, with 4 bases left in between. Germline assignment: CDR1 SGHVS and CDR2 FQNEAQ. The CDR3 runs 11 residues. CDR3 sequence (DNA): TGTGCCAGCAGCTTGTATGATACGCAGTATTTT. It codes for CASSLYDTQYF.

This clonotype was seen ten or more times. The chain combines TRBV20-1 with TRBJ1-1, with 8 bases fitting TRBD1. Germline CDR1 reads DFQATT; CDR2 reads SNEGSKA (reference sequence). The CDR3 extends over 14 amino acids. V was pared by 3 bases and J by 5 bases, with 8 bases of the junction left unmatched. CDR3 coding DNA: TGCAGTGCTAGCCAATCGACAGGGGTAACTGAAGCTTTCTTT. Its translation: CSASQSTGVTEAFF.

This sequence joins TRBV23-1 and TRBJ2-1; tentatively, D is TRBD2 (7 bases). TRBV23-1 is labeled an ORF, and its function is uncertain. Trimming pared 2 bases from V and 6 bases from J, leaving 20 bases between. The length of the CDR3 is 17 residues. The CDR3 is CASSQPHKGGGPNEQFF. The DNA for the CDR3 is TGCGCCAGCAGTCAACCTCATAAGGGGGGGGGCCCCAATGAGCAGTTCTTC.

This clonotype was observed many times. The chain has TRBV6-5 and TRBJ2-7, with D unclear. Trimming shortened V by 4 bases and J by 5 bases, and 9 bases separated the two germline ends. The length of the CDR3 is 12 residues. In germline, CDR1 is MNHEY, CDR2 SVGAGI. In DNA form, the CDR3 reads TGTGCCAGCAGTTCTCGGCCTGACGAGCAGTACTTC. Protein: CASSSRPDEQYF.

The V and J genes are TRBV6-1 and TRBJ2-5; D unresolved. The CDR3 covers 13 residues. In germline, CDR1 is MNHNS, CDR2 SASEGT. With 10 bases removed from V and 4 bases from J, the gap between germline ends came to 16 bases. The CDR3 sequence: CAIRRTLRETQYF. The CDR3 nucleotides are TGTGCCATCCGCAGGACCCTGAGAGAGACCCAGTACTTC.

V usage is TRBV5-4 and J usage is TRBJ2-1; D is unclear. CDR3 length: 16 residues. Germline CDR1 is SGHNT and CDR2 is YYREEE (reference sequence). Trimming shortened V by 1 base and J by 2 bases, and 13 bases separated the two germline ends. CDR3 in DNA: TGTGCCAGCAGCTTGTCAATGGCGTCCACCTACAATGAGCAGTTCTTC. As protein: CASSLSMASTYNEQFF.

This clonotype was seen a few times. The chain is built from TRBV7-2 and TRBJ2-7, with unresolved D. Germline CDR1 and CDR2: SGHTA and FQGNSA. V was cut by 2 bases and J by 4 bases, with 9 bases left in between. The CDR3 is 13 amino acids. Written as DNA, the CDR3 is TGTGCCAGCAGCTTACTCCGAAAATACGAGCAGTACTTC. Protein product: CASSLLRKYEQYF.

In DNA form, the CDR3 reads TGTGCCAGCAGCTCGGGACTAGCGGGAGGGGGTGAGCAGTTCTTC. As protein: CASSSGLAGGGEQFF. The chain couples TRBV11-2 to TRBJ2-1; 16 bases are shared with TRBD2. Germline V gene sequence: CDR1 SGHAT, CDR2 FQNNGV. V was clipped by 4 bases and J by 9 bases; unmatched bases: 3. The CDR3 is 15 amino acids.

The chain is built from TRBV20-1 and TRBJ1-2; 7 bases align to TRBD1. The germline V gene encodes CDR1 DFQATT and CDR2 SNEGSKA (reference sequence). The CDR3 contains 12 residues. For the CDR3, the DNA is TGCTCCGCAGACAGGGACTCCTATGGCTACACCTTC. This translates into CSADRDSYGYTF.

This clonotype was observed at least ten times. The V call is TRBV6-5, the J call TRBJ2-3; 7 positions agree with TRBD2. The V gene's germline CDR1 is MNHEY and CDR2 SVGAGI. The CDR3 has 16 amino acids. Trimming removed 5 bases from V and 1 base from J; junction bases left unmatched: 9. The CDR3 bases are TGTGCCAGCAGTCCCCTTCGGCTAGCGGGCACAGATACGCAGTATTTT. Encoded protein: CASSPLRLAGTDTQYF.

This clonotype occurred a few times. The rearrangement links TRBV6-6 to TRBJ2-7; possibly TRBD1 for D (5 bases). The CDR3 extends over 15 amino acids. Germline V gene data show CDR1 as MNHNY and CDR2 as SVGAGI (reference sequence). Between the trimmed V and J ends, which lost 6 bases and 0 bases, there was a span of 15 bases. The CDR3 region has the DNA TGTGCCAGCAGGACCCAGGGAAAGAGCTCCTACGAGCAGTACTTC. Translating it yields CASRTQGKSSYEQYF.

The sample holds a few counts of this clonotype. V usage is TRBV10-1 and J usage is TRBJ2-5, with 9 bases identical to TRBD2. CDR1 and CDR2 (germline): WNHNN, SYGVQD (reference sequence). The V and J ends lost 0 bases and 3 bases, in that order; junction bases with no gene match: 5. The CDR3 totals 16 residues. In DNA, the CDR3 is TGCGCCAGCAGTGAGTCGGTAGCTAGCGGGGAAGAGACCCAGTACTTC. Translating it yields CASSESVASGEETQYF.

CDR3 amino acids: CAISASDYREQYF. CDR3 in DNA: TGTGCCATCAGTGCTTCTGACTACCGCGAGCAGTACTTC. The chain is built from TRBV10-3 and TRBJ2-7; maybe TRBD2 (5 bases). The germline CDR1 and CDR2 sequences are ENHRY and SYGVKD. V shed 4 bases and J shed 6 bases, with 13 bases lying between them. CDR3 size: 13 residues.

V and J are TRBV3-1 and TRBJ2-3; TRBD2 matches 8 bases. There are 16 residues in the CDR3. In germline, CDR1 is LGHDT, CDR2 YNNKEL (reference sequence). The J segment lost 6 bases and the V segment lost 2 bases, leaving 10 bases of the junction unmatched. The CDR3 reads CASSQLPGLGSDTQYF. The CDR3 region has the DNA TGTGCCAGCAGCCAACTGCCGGGACTAGGGTCCGATACGCAGTATTTT.

Concerning this clonotype itself: The junction and the germline gene differ at one end; a read error may be behind it. V gene TRBV6-5 combines with J gene TRBJ1-1, with D possibly matching TRBD1 (6 bases). The CDR3 length is 15 residues. Germline CDR1 and CDR2: MNHEY and SVGAGI. The CDR3 sequence: CASSLQGPVNTEVFF. DNA for the CDR3: TGTGCCAGCAGTCTACAGGGTCCGGTGAACACTGAAGTTTTCTTT.

This clonotype was seen at least ten times. The chain carries TRBV7-2 and TRBJ2-3; 7 bases match TRBD2. Germline CDR1 reads SGHTA; CDR2 reads FQGNSA. This CDR3 is 14 amino acids long. V was clipped by 5 bases and J by 10 bases; unmatched bases: 12. The CDR3 loop reads CASSRMTTSAPQYF. DNA for the CDR3: TGTGCCAGCAGCCGTATGACTACTAGCGCTCCGCAGTATTTT.

The table lists this clonotype with a few counts. The rearrangement links TRBV3-1 to TRBJ2-2; D possibly uses TRBD1 or TRBD2 (5 bases each). Looked up from germline, CDR1 is LGHDT and CDR2 is YNNKEL (reference sequence). Trimming took 0 bases from V and 2 from J, leaving 13 bases between them. The CDR3 runs 17 residues. CDR3 sequence reads: CASSQDGAGSNTGELFF. CDR3 nucleotide sequence: TGTGCCAGCAGCCAAGATGGGGCAGGGAGCAACACCGGGGAGCTGTTTTTT.

This clonotype has only a few counts. The chain uses TRBV6-2 or TRBV6-3 and TRBJ2-1, with a possible D match to TRBD2 (5 bases). V was shortened by 6 bases and J by 0 bases, with 9 bases between the two germline ends. The germline V gene encodes CDR1 MNHEY and CDR2 SVGEGT. The CDR3 loop spans 14 amino acids. CDR3 residues: CASREESSYNEQFF. The DNA for the CDR3 is TGTGCCAGCAGGGAGGAAAGCTCCTACAATGAGCAGTTCTTC.

V usage is TRBV29-1 and J usage is TRBJ2-3, with D tentatively TRBD2 (5 bases). The CDR3 has 12 amino acids. Trimming cost V 5 bases and J 3 bases, with 9 bases left between them. The germline V gene encodes CDR1 SQVTM and CDR2 ANQGSEA. CDR3 residues: CSVLGATDTQYF. The CDR3 DNA reads as TGCAGCGTTCTGGGAGCAACAGATACGCAGTATTTT.